A single sample gave rise to the 6 T cell receptor beta chains below, sequenced in a study of T-cell memory formation after mild COVID-19. TCRdb re-called the 5' RACE reads through MiXCR, storing one row per CDR3 protein. The repertoire holds over 400,000 distinct CDR3 sequences, with about 22% as singletons. The sequencing input was PBMCs or a T cell subset sorted from them (not recorded which). All receptors come from an adult woman who had mild COVID-19 (a few samples of this study predate the infection). Cell type and time point are not known.

This clonotype was observed a few times. The chain joins TRBV12-3 or TRBV12-4 to TRBJ2-5; 10 positions match TRBD2. V shed 6 bases and J 5 bases; nucleotides not matched to a gene: 9. CDR3 size: 15 residues. The CDR3 DNA reads TGTGCCAGCAGATATAGCGGGGGGACCGTGGAGACCCAGTACTTC. Residues: CASRYSGGTVETQYF.

This clonotype has ten or more counts. The rearrangement uses TRBV11-3 and TRBJ2-1, with 8 bases aligning to TRBD2. After removal of 1 base from V and 5 bases from J, the junction contained 4 bases not matched to a gene. The germline gives CDR1 SGHNT, CDR2 YENEEA. The CDR3 contains 15 residues. DNA for the CDR3: TGTGCCAGCAGCTTAGCGGGGGGGGTCCACAATGAGCAGTTCTTC. Encoded protein: CASSLAGGVHNEQFF. The full variable domain, in which reference TRBV11-3 and TRBJ2-1 provide the parts outside the CDR3, is EAGVVQSPRYKIIEKKQPVAFWCNPISGHNTLYWYLQNLGQGPELLIRYENEEAVDDSQLPKDRFSAERLKGVDSTLKIQPAELGDSAVYLCASSLAGGVHNEQFFGPGTRLTVL.

J is TRBJ1-5 and V is TRBV5-5; D ambiguous. V gave up 1 base and J gave up 2 bases, with 13 bases separating them. The CDR3 consists of 16 residues. Germline CDR1 is SGHKS and CDR2 is YYEKEE (reference sequence). This CDR3 is CASSLTEINGNQPQHF. CDR3 DNA: TGTGCCAGCAGCTTGACTGAGATTAATGGCAATCAGCCCCAGCATTTT. The whole variable domain, filled in from reference TRBV5-5 and TRBJ1-5, reads DAGVTQSPTHLIKTRGQQVTLRCSPISGHKSVSWYQQVLGQGPQFIFQYYEKEERGRGNFPDRFSARQFPNYSSELNVNALLLGDSALYLCASSLTEINGNQPQHFGDGTRLSIL.

The chain links TRBV5-4 to TRBJ2-7, with TRBD1 as a possible D gene (6 bases). Trimming cost V 4 bases and J 9 bases, with 17 bases left between them. Per germline, CDR1 SGHNT and CDR2 YYREEE (reference sequence). This CDR3 contains 13 residues. In DNA form, the CDR3 reads TGTGCCAGCAGCACGGACAGCCCCAGCGTGCAGTACTTC. Translating gives CASSTDSPSVQYF.

The chain is built from TRBV18 and TRBJ1-6, with a tentative D call TRBD1 (5 bases). The CDR3 has 15 amino acids. The germline V gene encodes CDR1 KGHSH and CDR2 LQKENI. V shed 1 base and J shed 7 bases, with 11 bases lying between them. The CDR3 is CASSPLAAGNSPLHF. CDR3 sequence (DNA): TGTGCCAGCTCACCACTTGCGGCAGGGAATTCACCCCTCCACTTT.

The table lists this clonotype with a few counts. This rearrangement joins TRBV4-1 to TRBJ1-1; D perhaps matches TRBD1 (5 bases). There are 17 residues in the CDR3. Germline CDR1 and CDR2: MGHRA and YSYEKL. Trimming cost V 7 bases and J 5 bases, with 26 bases left between them. The CDR3 sequence: CASIPGALRAFGTEAFF. The CDR3 coding sequence is TGCGCCAGCATCCCCGGGGCTCTAAGGGCATTTGGAACTGAAGCTTTCTTT.